The clone carrying this T cell receptor beta chain was counted many times. Its antigen remains unidentified. During its preparation, the TCRbeta library received unique molecular identifiers. MiXCR, applied by TCRdb to the PCR reads, yields one record per CDR3 protein. The data contain approximately 500,000 distinct CDR3 sequences, roughly a tenth of them singletons. The data are from a study of T-cell reconstitution after alpha-beta-depleted transplantation in children. CDR1 SGHVS and CDR2 FQNEAQ come from the germline V gene. The CDR3 covers 17 residues. V lost 0 bases and J 7 bases, leaving 21 bases between the germline ends. Study conclusions and caveats: The study traced high day-60 TCRbeta diversity in some patients to surviving recipient T cells and thymic progenitors. T-cell counts and diversity at one year following transplant were attributed mainly to newly produced T cells. Where alpha-beta T cells came from about two months after transplant was reportedly several hundred expanded graft clones.

The sample was PBMCs, taken before TCRalphabeta/CD19-depleted stem cell transplant. The source of this sequence is a child aged 2 to 15 with inherited bone marrow failure, due to receive a stem cell transplant. The V gene is TRBV7-8, the J gene TRBJ1-2; maybe TRBD1 (5 bases). In DNA form, the CDR3 reads TGTGCCAGCAGCTTAGCTCGGATCTCGGGTGTGACAGTTGGCTACACCTTC. This translates into CASSLARISGVTVGYTF.